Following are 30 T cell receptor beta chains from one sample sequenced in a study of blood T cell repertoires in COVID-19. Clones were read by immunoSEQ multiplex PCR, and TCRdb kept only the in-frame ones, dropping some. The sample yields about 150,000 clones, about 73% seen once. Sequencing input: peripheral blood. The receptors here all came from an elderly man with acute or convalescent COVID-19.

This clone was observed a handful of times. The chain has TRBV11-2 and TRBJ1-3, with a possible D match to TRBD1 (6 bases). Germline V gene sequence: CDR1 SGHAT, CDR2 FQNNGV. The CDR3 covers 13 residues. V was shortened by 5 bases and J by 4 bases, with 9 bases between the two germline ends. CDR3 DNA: TGTGCCAGCAGCGTGGACAGAGGAAACACCATATATTTT. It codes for CASSVDRGNTIYF.

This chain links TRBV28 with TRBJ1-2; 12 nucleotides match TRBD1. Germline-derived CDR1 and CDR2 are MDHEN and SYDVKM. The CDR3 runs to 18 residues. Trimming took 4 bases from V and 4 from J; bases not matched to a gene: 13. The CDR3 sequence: CASSSQGTGGVNSYGYTF. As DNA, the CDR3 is TGTGCCAGCAGTTCGCAGGGGACAGGGGGCGTTAATAGCTATGGCTACACCTTC.

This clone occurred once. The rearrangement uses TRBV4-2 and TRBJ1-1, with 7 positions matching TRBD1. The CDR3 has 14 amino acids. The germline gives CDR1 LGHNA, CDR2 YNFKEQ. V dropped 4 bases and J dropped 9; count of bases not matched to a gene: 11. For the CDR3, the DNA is TGTGCCAGCAGCCCGCCGTCGACAGGGCAGCAAGCTTTCTTT. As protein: CASSPPSTGQQAFF.

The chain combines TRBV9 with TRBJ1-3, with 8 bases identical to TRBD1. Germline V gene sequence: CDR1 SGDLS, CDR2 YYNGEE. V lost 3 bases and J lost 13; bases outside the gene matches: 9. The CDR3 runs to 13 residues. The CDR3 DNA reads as TGTGCCAGCAGCGCCAGCCCTCGGGACAGGATATATTTT. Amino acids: CASSASPRDRIYF.

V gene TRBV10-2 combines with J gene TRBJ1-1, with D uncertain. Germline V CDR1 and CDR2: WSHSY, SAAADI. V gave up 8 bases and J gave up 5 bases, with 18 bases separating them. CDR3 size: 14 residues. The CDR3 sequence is CASAQGSPRTEAFF. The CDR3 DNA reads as TGCGCCAGCGCCCAAGGAAGTCCTAGGACTGAAGCTTTCTTT.

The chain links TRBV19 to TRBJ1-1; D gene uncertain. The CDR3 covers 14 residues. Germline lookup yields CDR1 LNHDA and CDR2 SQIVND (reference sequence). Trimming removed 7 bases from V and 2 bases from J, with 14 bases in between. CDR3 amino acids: CASTFDTINTEAFF. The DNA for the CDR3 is TGTGCCAGTACCTTCGACACCATAAACACTGAAGCTTTCTTT.

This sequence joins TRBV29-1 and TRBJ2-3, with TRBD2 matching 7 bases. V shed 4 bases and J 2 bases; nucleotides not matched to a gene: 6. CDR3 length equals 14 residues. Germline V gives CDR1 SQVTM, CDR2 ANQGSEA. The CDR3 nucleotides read TGCAGCGTTGTTGGGAGGGGAGCCACAGATACGCAGTATTTT. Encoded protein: CSVVGRGATDTQYF.

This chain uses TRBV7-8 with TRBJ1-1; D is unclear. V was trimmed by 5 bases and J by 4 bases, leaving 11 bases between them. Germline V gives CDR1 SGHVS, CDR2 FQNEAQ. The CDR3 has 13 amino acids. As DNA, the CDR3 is TGTGCCAGCAGCCCTACATGGAGCACTGAAGCTTTCTTT. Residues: CASSPTWSTEAFF.

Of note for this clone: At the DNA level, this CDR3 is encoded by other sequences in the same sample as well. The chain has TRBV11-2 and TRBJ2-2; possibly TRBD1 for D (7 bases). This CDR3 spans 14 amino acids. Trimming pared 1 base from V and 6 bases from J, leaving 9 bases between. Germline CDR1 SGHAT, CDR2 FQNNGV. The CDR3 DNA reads TGTGCCAGCAGCTTAGGCAGGGGGGCCGGGGAGCTGTTTTTT. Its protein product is CASSLGRGAGELFF.

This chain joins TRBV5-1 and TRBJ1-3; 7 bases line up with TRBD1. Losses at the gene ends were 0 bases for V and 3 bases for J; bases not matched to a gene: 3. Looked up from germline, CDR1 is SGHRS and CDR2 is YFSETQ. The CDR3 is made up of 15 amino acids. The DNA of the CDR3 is TGCGCCAGCAGCTTGGGACAGGGCAATGGAAACACCATATATTTT. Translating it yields CASSLGQGNGNTIYF. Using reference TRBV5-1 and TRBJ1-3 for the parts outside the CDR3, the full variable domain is KAGVTQTPRYLIKTRGQQVTLSCSPISGHRSVSWYQQTPGQGLQFLFEYFSETQRNKGNFPGRFSGRQFSNSRSEMNVSTLELGDSALYLCASSLGQGNGNTIYFGEGSWLTVV.

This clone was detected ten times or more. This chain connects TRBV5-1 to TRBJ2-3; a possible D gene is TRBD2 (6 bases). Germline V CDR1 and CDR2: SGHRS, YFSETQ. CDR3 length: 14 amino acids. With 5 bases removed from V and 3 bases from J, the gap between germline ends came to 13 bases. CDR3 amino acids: CASREGHSTDTQYF. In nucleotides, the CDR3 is TGCGCCAGCAGGGAGGGCCACTCGACAGATACGCAGTATTTT.

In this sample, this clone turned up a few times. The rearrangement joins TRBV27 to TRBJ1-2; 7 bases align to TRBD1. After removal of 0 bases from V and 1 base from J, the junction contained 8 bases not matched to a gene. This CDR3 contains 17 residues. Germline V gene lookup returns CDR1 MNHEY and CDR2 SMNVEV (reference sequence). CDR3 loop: CASSLSVLGTVNYGYTF. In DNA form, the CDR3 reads TGTGCCAGCAGTTTATCGGTCCTTGGGACAGTTAACTATGGCTACACCTTC.

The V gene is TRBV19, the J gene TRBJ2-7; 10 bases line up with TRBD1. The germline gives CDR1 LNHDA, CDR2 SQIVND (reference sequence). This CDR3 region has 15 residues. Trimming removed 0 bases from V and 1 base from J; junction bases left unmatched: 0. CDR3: CASSIEGQGSYEQYF. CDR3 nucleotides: TGTGCCAGTAGTATAGAGGGACAGGGGTCCTACGAGCAGTACTTC.

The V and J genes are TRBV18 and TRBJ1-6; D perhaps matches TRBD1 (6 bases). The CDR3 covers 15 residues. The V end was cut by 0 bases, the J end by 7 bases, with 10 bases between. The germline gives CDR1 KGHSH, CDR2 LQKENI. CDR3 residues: CASSPPRQVNSPLHF. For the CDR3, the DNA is TGTGCCAGCTCACCACCGAGACAGGTCAATTCACCCCTCCACTTT.

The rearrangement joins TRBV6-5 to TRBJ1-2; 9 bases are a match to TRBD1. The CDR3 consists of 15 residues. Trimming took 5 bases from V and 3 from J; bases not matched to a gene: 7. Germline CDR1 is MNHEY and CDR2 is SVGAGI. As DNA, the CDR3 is TGTGCCAGCAGTACCGGGACAGGGCAACACTATGGCTACACCTTC. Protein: CASSTGTGQHYGYTF.

For the CDR3, the DNA is TGTGCCAGCAGCCCGGGACTAGCGGGGTATAATGAGCAGTTCTTC. Amino acids: CASSPGLAGYNEQFF. The genes are TRBV11-2 and TRBJ2-1; 13 bases are shared with TRBD2. The CDR3 loop spans 15 amino acids. Germline V CDR1 and CDR2: SGHAT, FQNNGV. After removal of 5 bases from V and 7 bases from J, the junction contained 5 bases not matched to a gene. Using reference TRBV11-2 and TRBJ2-1 for the parts outside the CDR3, the full variable domain is EAGVAQSPRYKIIEKRQSVAFWCNPISGHATLYWYQQILGQGPKLLIQFQNNGVVDDSQLPKDRFSAERLKGVDSTLKIQPAKLEDSAVYLCASSPGLAGYNEQFFGPGTRLTVL.

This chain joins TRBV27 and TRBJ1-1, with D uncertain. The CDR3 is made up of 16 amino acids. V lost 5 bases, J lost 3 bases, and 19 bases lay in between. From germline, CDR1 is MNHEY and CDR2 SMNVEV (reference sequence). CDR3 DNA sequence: TGTGCCAGCAGTCCCTTCAGAGACAAGCCGGACACTGAAGCTTTCTTT. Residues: CASSPFRDKPDTEAFF.

CDR3 sequence (DNA): TGTGCCAGCAGCCTAACGACAGTGCAACAAGAGACCCAGTACTTC. Its translation is CASSLTTVQQETQYF. This chain joins TRBV3-1 (or the pseudogene TRBV3-2) and TRBJ2-5; the D gene is possibly TRBD1 (5 bases). CDR3 length: 15 residues. Trimming took off 4 bases at V and 2 bases at J, with 14 bases between the two ends. The germline gives CDR1 LGHDT, CDR2 YNNKEL (reference sequence).

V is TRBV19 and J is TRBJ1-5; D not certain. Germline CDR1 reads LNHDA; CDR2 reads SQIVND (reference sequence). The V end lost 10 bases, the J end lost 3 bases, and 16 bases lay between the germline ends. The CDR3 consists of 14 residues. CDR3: CATSAGLVNQPQHF. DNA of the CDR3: TGTGCCACCTCTGCCGGGTTGGTCAATCAGCCCCAGCATTTT.

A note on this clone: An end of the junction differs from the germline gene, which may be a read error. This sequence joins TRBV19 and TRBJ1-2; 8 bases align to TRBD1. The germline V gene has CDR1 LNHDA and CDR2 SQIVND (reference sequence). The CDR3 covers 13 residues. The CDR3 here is CPSSINTGGGYTF. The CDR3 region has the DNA TGTCCCAGTAGTATCAATACAGGGGGGGGCTACACCTTC.

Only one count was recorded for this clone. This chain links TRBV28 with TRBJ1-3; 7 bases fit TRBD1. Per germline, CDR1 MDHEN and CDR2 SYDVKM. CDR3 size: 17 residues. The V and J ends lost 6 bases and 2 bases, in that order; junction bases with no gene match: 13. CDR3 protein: CASRRTGKGRTGNTIYF. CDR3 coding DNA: TGTGCCAGCAGACGGACAGGCAAGGGAAGGACTGGAAACACCATATATTTT.

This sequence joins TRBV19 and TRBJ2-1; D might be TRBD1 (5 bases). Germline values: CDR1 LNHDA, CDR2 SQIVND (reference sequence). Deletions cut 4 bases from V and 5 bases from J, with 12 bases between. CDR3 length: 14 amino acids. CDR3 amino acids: CASSRQGGNNEQFF. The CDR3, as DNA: TGTGCCAGTAGTAGGCAGGGCGGAAACAATGAGCAGTTCTTC.

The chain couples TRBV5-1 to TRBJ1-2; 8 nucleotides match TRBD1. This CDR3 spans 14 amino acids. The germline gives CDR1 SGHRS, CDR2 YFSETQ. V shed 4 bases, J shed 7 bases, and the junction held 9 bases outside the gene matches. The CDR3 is CASSGNQGASGYTF. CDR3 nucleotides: TGCGCCAGCAGCGGAAACCAGGGGGCATCTGGCTACACCTTC. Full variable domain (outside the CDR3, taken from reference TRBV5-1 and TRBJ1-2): KAGVTQTPRYLIKTRGQQVTLSCSPISGHRSVSWYQQTPGQGLQFLFEYFSETQRNKGNFPGRFSGRQFSNSRSEMNVSTLELGDSALYLCASSGNQGASGYTFGSGTRLTVV.

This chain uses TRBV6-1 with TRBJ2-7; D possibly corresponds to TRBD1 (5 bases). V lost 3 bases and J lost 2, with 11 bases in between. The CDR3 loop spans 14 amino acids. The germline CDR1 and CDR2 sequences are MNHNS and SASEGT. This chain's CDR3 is CASSDRQSPYEQYF. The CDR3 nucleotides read TGTGCCAGCAGTGACCGACAGAGCCCCTACGAGCAGTACTTC.

For the CDR3, the DNA is TGTGCCAGCAGCTTATGGCCCCCCTCCCAAGAGACCCAGTACTTC. This codes for CASSLWPPSQETQYF. This sequence joins TRBV7-2 and TRBJ2-5, with unresolved D. CDR3 length equals 15 residues. CDR1 and CDR2 (germline): SGHTA, FQGNSA. Trimming took off 2 bases at V and 1 base at J, with 11 bases between the two ends. Supplemented by reference TRBV7-2 and TRBJ2-5, the full variable domain reads GAGVSQSPSNKVTEKGKDVELRCDPISGHTALYWYRQSLGQGLEFLIYFQGNSAPDKSGLPSDRFSAERTGGSVSTLTIQRTQQEDSAVYLCASSLWPPSQETQYFGPGTRLLVL.

In DNA, the CDR3 is TGTGCCAGCAGCCAGGCAACGGGACTAGCCCGGTGGGCAGATACGCAGTATTTT. Residues: CASSQATGLARWADTQYF. The chain links TRBV14 to TRBJ2-3; 9 bases fit TRBD2. CDR1 is SGHDN and CDR2 is FVKESK in the germline V gene. The CDR3 runs to 18 residues. Trimming removed 3 bases from V and 4 bases from J; junction bases left unmatched: 14. Full variable domain (outside the CDR3, taken from reference TRBV14 and TRBJ2-3): EAGVTQFPSHSVIEKGQTVTLRCDPISGHDNLYWYRRVMGKEIKFLLHFVKESKQDESGMPNNRFLAERTGGTYSTLKVQPAELEDSGVYFCASSQATGLARWADTQYFGPGTRLTVL.

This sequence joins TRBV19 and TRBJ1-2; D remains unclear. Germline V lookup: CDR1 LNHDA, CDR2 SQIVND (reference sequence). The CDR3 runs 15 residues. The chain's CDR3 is CAAVGRYGQEGGYTF. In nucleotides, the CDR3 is TGTGCTGCAGTAGGGCGGTACGGCCAGGAGGGTGGCTACACCTTC.

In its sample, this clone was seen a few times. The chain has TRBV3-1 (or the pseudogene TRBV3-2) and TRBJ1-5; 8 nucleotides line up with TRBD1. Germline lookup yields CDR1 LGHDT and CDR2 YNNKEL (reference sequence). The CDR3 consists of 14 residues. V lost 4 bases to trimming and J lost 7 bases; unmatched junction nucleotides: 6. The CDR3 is CASSRGTGGQPQHF. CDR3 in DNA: TGTGCCAGCAGCCGCGGGACAGGCGGCCAGCCCCAGCATTTT.

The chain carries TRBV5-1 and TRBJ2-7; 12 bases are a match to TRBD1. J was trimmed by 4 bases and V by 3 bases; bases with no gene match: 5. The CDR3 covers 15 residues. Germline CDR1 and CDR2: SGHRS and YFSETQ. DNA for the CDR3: TGCGCCAGCAGCTGGGGACAGGGGGCGCCGTACGAGCAGTACGTC. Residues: CASSWGQGAPYEQYV.

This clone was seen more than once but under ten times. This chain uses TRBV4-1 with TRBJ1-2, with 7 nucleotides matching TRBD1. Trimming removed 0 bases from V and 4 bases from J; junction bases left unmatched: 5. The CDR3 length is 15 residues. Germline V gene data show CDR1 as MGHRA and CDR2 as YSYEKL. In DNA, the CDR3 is TGCGCCAGCAGCCAAGATACAGGGGAAGGCTATGGCTACACCTTC. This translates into CASSQDTGEGYGYTF.